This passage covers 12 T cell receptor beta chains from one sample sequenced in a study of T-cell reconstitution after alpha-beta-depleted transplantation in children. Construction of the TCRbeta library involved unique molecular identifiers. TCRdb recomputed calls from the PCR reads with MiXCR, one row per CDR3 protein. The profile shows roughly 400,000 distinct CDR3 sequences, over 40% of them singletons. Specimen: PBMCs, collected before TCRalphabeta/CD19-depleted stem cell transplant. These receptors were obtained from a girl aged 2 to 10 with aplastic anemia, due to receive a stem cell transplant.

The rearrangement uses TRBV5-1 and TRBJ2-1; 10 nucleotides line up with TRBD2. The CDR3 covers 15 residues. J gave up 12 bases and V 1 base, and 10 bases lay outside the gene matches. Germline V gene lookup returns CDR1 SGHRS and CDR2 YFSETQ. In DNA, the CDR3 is TGCGCCAGCAGCTTGCCAGCGGGAGGGGGTGAAGGGCAGTTCTTC. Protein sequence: CASSLPAGGGEGQFF.

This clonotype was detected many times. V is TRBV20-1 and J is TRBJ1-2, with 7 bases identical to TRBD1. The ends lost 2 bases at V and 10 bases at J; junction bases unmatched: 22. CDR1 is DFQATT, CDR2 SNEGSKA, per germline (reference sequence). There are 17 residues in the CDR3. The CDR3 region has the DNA TGCAGTGCTAGATTTCTTAGGACAGGTTCCCCTAAGGTCAACTACACCTTC. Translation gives CSARFLRTGSPKVNYTF.

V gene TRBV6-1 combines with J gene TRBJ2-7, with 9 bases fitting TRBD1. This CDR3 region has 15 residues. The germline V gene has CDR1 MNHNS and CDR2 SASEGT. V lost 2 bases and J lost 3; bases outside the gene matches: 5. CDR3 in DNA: TGTGCCAGCAGTGAACCTGGGACAGGGCTCTACGAGCAGTACTTC. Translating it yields CASSEPGTGLYEQYF.

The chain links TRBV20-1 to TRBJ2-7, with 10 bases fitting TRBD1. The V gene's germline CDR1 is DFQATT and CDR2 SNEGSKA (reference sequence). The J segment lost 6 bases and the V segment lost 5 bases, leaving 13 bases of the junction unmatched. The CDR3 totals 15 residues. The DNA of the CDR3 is TGCAGTGCTGCCCCCACGGGACAGGGGTATTTCGAGCAGTACTTC. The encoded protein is CSAAPTGQGYFEQYF.

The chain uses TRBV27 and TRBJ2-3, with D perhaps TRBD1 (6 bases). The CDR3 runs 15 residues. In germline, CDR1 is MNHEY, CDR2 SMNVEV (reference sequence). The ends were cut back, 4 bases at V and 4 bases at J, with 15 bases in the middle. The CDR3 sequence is CASSSQGTSPDTQYF. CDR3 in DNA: TGTGCCAGCAGTTCACAGGGAACAAGCCCAGATACGCAGTATTTT.

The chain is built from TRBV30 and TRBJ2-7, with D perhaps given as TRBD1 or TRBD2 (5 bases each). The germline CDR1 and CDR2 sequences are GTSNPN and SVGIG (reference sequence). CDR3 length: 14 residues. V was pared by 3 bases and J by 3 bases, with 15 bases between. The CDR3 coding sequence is TGTGCCTGGAGGGGTTGGGGGTCCAACTACGAGCAGTACTTC. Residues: CAWRGWGSNYEQYF. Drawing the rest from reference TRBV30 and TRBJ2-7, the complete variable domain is SQTIHQWPATLVQPVGSPLSLECTVEGTSNPNLYWYRQAAGRGLQLLFYSVGIGQISSEVPQNLSASRPQDRQFILSSKKLLLSDSGFYLCAWRGWGSNYEQYFGPGTRLTVT.

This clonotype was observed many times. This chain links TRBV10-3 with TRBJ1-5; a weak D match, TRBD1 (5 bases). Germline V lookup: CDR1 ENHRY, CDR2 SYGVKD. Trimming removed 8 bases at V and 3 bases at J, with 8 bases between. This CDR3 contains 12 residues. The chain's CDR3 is CAIGDLNQPQHF. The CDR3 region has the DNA TGTGCCATCGGGGACCTCAATCAGCCCCAGCATTTT.

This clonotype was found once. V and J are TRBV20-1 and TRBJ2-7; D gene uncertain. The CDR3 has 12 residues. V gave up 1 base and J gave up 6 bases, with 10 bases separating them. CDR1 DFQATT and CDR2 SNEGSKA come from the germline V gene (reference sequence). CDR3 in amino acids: CSARVVLSEQYF. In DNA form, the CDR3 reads TGCAGTGCTAGAGTAGTCCTGTCCGAGCAGTACTTC.

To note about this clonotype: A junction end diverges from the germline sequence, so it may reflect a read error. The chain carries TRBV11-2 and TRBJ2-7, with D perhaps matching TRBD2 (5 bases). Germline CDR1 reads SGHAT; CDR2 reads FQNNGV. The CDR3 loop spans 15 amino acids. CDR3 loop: CASSLEGGSTYEQYF. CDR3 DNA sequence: TGTGCCAGCAGCCTAGAGGGTGGCAGTACCTACGAGCAGTACTTC.

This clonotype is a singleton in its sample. CDR3 residues: CASSLERSSGNTIYF. CDR3 nucleotide sequence: TGTGCCAGCAGCTTGGAGCGGAGCTCTGGAAACACCATATATTTT. The chain joins TRBV5-5 to TRBJ1-3; D call uncertain. Germline CDR1 and CDR2: SGHKS and YYEKEE (reference sequence). The ends were cut back, 0 bases at V and 0 bases at J, with 7 bases in the middle. CDR3 length equals 15 residues.

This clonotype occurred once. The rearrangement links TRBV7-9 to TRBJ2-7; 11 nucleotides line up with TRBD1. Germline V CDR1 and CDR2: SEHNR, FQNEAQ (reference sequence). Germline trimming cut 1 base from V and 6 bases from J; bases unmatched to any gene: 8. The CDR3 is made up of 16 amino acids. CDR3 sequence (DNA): TGTGCCAGCAGCTTAGGGCCTAGCGGGACAGGGGGCGAGCAGTACTTC. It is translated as CASSLGPSGTGGEQYF.

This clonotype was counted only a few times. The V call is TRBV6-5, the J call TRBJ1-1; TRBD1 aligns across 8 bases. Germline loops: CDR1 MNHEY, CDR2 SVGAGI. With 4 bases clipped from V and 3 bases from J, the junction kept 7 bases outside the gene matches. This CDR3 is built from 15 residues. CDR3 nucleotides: TGTGCCAGCAGTTTTCGGACAGGGAGGCACACTGAAGCTTTCTTT. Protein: CASSFRTGRHTEAFF.